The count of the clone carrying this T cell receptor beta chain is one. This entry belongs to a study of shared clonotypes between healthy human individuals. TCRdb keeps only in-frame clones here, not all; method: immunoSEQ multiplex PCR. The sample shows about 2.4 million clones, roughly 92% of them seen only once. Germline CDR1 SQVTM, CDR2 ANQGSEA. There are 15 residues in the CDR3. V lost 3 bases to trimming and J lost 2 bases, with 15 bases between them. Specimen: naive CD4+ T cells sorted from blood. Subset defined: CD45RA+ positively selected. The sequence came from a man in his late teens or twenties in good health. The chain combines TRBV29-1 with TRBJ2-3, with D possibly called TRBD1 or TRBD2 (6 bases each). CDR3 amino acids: CSVDRGPFSTDTQYF. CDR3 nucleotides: TGCAGCGTTGATCGGGGGCCCTTTTCCACAGATACGCAGTATTTT.